The next 20 T cell receptor beta chains were all read from a single sample in a study of blood T cell repertoires in COVID-19. Profiled with immunoSEQ multiplex PCR; TCRdb holds only in-frame clones, not every one. This table holds approximately 130,000 clones, approximately 84% found once. The sample taken for sequencing was peripheral blood. Every receptor here comes from a human donor in a cohort sampled during active COVID-19.

The rearrangement links TRBV11-2 to TRBJ2-3, with 10 bases identical to TRBD1. Germline V gene data show CDR1 as SGHAT and CDR2 as FQNNGV. The V segment lost 5 bases and the J segment 2 bases; nucleotides outside the gene matches: 1. The CDR3 consists of 14 residues. This CDR3 is CASSDRGLTDTQYF. Written as DNA, the CDR3 is TGTGCCAGCAGCGACAGGGGGCTCACAGATACGCAGTATTTT.

The V gene is TRBV4-1, the J gene TRBJ1-2; D is perhaps TRBD1 (5 bases). CDR1 is MGHRA and CDR2 is YSYEKL in the germline V gene. The CDR3 is 14 residues long. V was pared by 1 base and J by 3 bases, with 9 bases between. The CDR3 region is CASSQGRVYYGYTF. For the CDR3, the DNA is TGCGCCAGCAGCCAAGGCAGGGTTTACTATGGCTACACCTTC.

This rearrangement joins TRBV7-8 to TRBJ1-2; 7 positions agree with TRBD1. V shed 2 bases and J 2 bases; nucleotides not matched to a gene: 2. From germline, CDR1 is SGHVS and CDR2 FQNEAQ. The CDR3 is 14 residues long. In nucleotides, the CDR3 is TGTGCCAGCAGCTTAAAACAGGGGAACTATGGCTACACCTTC. Protein sequence: CASSLKQGNYGYTF.

This clone was picked up one time. The CDR3 loop is CASNDQGYTDTQYF. The CDR3 DNA reads as TGTGCCAGTAATGATCAGGGGTACACAGATACGCAGTATTTT. The chain recombines TRBV19 with TRBJ2-3; D is perhaps TRBD1 (6 bases). The CDR3 spans 14 residues. The ends were cut back, 7 bases at V and 2 bases at J, with 13 bases in the middle. Germline loops: CDR1 LNHDA, CDR2 SQIVND (reference sequence).

This clone is medium-sized. The genes are TRBV2 and TRBJ1-4, with 8 bases fitting TRBD1. The germline gives CDR1 SNHLY, CDR2 FYNNEI. The CDR3 runs 14 residues. V was pared by 4 bases and J by 10 bases, with 8 bases of the junction left unmatched. CDR3 nucleotide sequence: TGTGCCAGCAGTGCGGGGACAGGAGACGGAAAACTGTTTTTT. Its translation is CASSAGTGDGKLFF.

The chain couples TRBV19 to TRBJ1-2; 8 bases fit TRBD1. The CDR3 is made up of 18 amino acids. Germline V gives CDR1 LNHDA, CDR2 SQIVND (reference sequence). Trimming cost V 4 bases and J 3 bases; bases outside gene matches: 16. CDR3: CASSTSSGTGRFHYGYTF. The CDR3 nucleotides read TGTGCCAGTAGTACGTCATCCGGGACAGGTCGATTTCACTATGGCTACACCTTC. Using reference TRBV19 and TRBJ1-2 for the parts outside the CDR3, the full variable domain is DGGITQSPKYLFRKEGQNVTLSCEQNLNHDAMYWYRQDPGQGLRLIYYSQIVNDFQKGDIAEGYSVSREKKESFPLTVTSAQKNPTAFYLCASSTSSGTGRFHYGYTFGSGTRLTVV.

The CDR3 coding sequence is TGTGCCAGCAGTTTAGCGGGGTTTTACACCGGGGAGCTGTTTTTT. Amino acid sequence: CASSLAGFYTGELFF. J is TRBJ2-2 and V is TRBV6-2 or TRBV6-3; 8 bases are a match to TRBD2. There are 15 residues in the CDR3. Per germline, CDR1 MNHEY and CDR2 SVGEGT. V trimming: 4 bases; J trimming: 3 bases; junction bases outside the gene matches: 4.

CDR3 residues: CASSSSFSTGNTEAFF. The CDR3 nucleotides are TGTGCCAGTAGCTCTTCATTCTCGACGGGGAACACTGAAGCTTTCTTT. J is TRBJ1-1 and V is TRBV19; D not resolved. The CDR3 is made up of 16 amino acids. From germline, CDR1 is LNHDA and CDR2 SQIVND (reference sequence). Trimming removed 6 bases from V and 1 base from J, with 18 bases in between.

The chain carries TRBV7-9 and TRBJ1-1; D possibly corresponds to TRBD1 (6 bases). Trimming took off 5 bases at V and 11 bases at J, with 18 bases between the two ends. Per the germline V gene, CDR1 is SEHNR and CDR2 is FQNEAQ (reference sequence). This CDR3 contains 13 residues. Written as DNA, the CDR3 is TGTGCCAGCAGCGAAGCGGCGGGGGCTGGGGCTTTCTTT. It codes for CASSEAAGAGAFF.

CDR3 DNA sequence: TGTGCCAGCTCATCCGACAGGGGTCGAAGTCAGCCCCAGCATTTT. This encodes CASSSDRGRSQPQHF. This rearrangement joins TRBV18 to TRBJ1-5; TRBD1 agrees at 8 bases. With 5 bases clipped from V and 6 bases from J, the junction kept 9 bases outside the gene matches. This CDR3 has 15 amino acids. Germline assignment: CDR1 KGHSH and CDR2 LQKENI.

The chain joins TRBV5-1 to TRBJ1-2; TRBD1 agrees at 7 bases. Germline-derived CDR1 and CDR2 are SGHRS and YFSETQ. The ends lost 4 bases at V and 4 bases at J; junction bases unmatched: 7. The CDR3 loop spans 14 amino acids. CDR3 amino acids: CASSVLQGSYGYTF. DNA for the CDR3: TGCGCCAGCAGCGTTTTACAGGGGTCCTATGGCTACACCTTC.

This chain joins TRBV5-1 and TRBJ2-2; D perhaps matches TRBD2 (6 bases). Per the germline V gene, CDR1 is SGHRS and CDR2 is YFSETQ. The CDR3 covers 15 residues. Trimming took off 0 bases at V and 6 bases at J, with 12 bases between the two ends. CDR3 region: CASSLVSGGSGELFF. The CDR3 DNA is TGCGCCAGCAGCTTGGTCTCCGGAGGGTCCGGGGAGCTGTTTTTT.

The chain couples TRBV30 to TRBJ2-6; D gene uncertain. V dropped 0 bases and J dropped 4 bases, with 10 bases sitting between them. Germline V gene data show CDR1 as GTSNPN and CDR2 as SVGIG (reference sequence). This CDR3 is 15 amino acids long. The CDR3 DNA reads TGTGCCTGGAGTGTAGAGGCGTCAGGGGCCAACGTCCTGACTTTC. It yields the protein CAWSVEASGANVLTF.

The chain links TRBV7-6 to TRBJ2-2; 8 bases are shared with TRBD2. Germline V CDR1 and CDR2: SGHVS, FNYEAQ. The CDR3 runs 17 residues. After removal of 3 bases from V and 7 bases from J, the junction contained 13 bases not matched to a gene. The CDR3 reads CASSLVVAGTLSGELFF. CDR3 nucleotides: TGTGCCAGCAGCTTGGTTGTAGCGGGGACGCTTAGCGGGGAGCTGTTTTTT.

J is TRBJ2-1 and V is TRBV28; D may be TRBD1 (5 bases). Trimming pared 1 base from V and 9 bases from J, leaving 7 bases between. The CDR3 runs 12 residues. Germline-derived CDR1 and CDR2 are MDHEN and SYDVKM. Here the CDR3 DNA reads TGTGCCAGCAGTTTATTAAGGGGTGAGCAGTTCTTC. It translates to CASSLLRGEQFF.

Details on this clone: The sample has other DNA sequences that encode this CDR3 too. The rearrangement links TRBV12-3 or TRBV12-4 to TRBJ1-5; TRBD1 matches 9 bases. Trimming at V came to 6 bases and at J to 4 bases, leaving 1 base not matched to a gene. The CDR3 is 13 amino acids. This chain's CDR3 is CASRGQGNQPQHF. CDR3 sequence (DNA): TGTGCCAGCAGAGGACAGGGGAATCAGCCCCAGCATTTT.

This chain joins TRBV6-5 and TRBJ2-7, with D unresolved. The CDR3 has 11 amino acids. V was shortened by 6 bases and J by 3 bases, with 6 bases between the two germline ends. The V gene's germline CDR1 is MNHEY and CDR2 SVGAGI. CDR3 amino acids: CASSHHYEQYF. The CDR3 DNA is TGTGCCAGCAGCCATCACTACGAGCAGTACTTC.

The chain carries TRBV19 and TRBJ2-2, with 9 positions matching TRBD1. The junction had 6 bases not matched to a gene; V was cut back by 3 bases and J by 7 bases. The CDR3 is made up of 15 amino acids. CDR1 and CDR2 (germline): LNHDA, SQIVND (reference sequence). DNA for the CDR3: TGTGCCAGTAGTATCGGGACAGGGAAGATCGGGGAGCTGTTTTTT. This encodes CASSIGTGKIGELFF.

The CDR3 reads CASSSRTQSYEQYF. For the CDR3, the DNA is TGCGCCAGCAGCTCTCGAACACAGTCCTACGAGCAGTACTTC. The chain combines TRBV5-1 with TRBJ2-7, with no clear D. The V and J ends lost 3 bases and 1 base respectively, with 11 bases between them. The germline gives CDR1 SGHRS, CDR2 YFSETQ. The CDR3 has 14 residues.

V and J are TRBV7-9 and TRBJ2-3, with 8 bases identical to TRBD1. After removal of 2 bases from V and 4 bases from J, the junction contained 8 bases not matched to a gene. Germline V gene lookup returns CDR1 SEHNR and CDR2 FQNEAQ (reference sequence). The CDR3 contains 16 residues. The CDR3 reads CASSLTRTGWADTQYF. CDR3 nucleotides: TGTGCCAGCAGCTTAACCAGGACAGGGTGGGCAGATACGCAGTATTTT.